This TCR beta chain was sequenced during a study of persistence of HIV-infected CD4 T cells. Nonspecific anti-CD3/anti-CD28 bead stimulation represents the broad CD4+ T cell repertoire. Sorting of responding CD4+ T cells relied on upregulated CD40 ligand together with CD69. Regarding this clone: Antigen unknown.

The libraries were made with immunoSEQ version 4 in survey mode. TCRdb keeps only in-frame clones here, not all; method: immunoSEQ multiplex PCR. The sample lists some 50,000 clones, over 80% occurring once. The germline CDR1 and CDR2 sequences are LNHDA and SQIVND (reference sequence). The CDR3 contains 14 residues. Trimming stripped 4 bases from V and 5 bases from J, with 15 bases between. This sequence joins TRBV19 and TRBJ2-7; tentatively, D is TRBD1 or TRBD2 (6 bases each). The clonotype was recovered from an adult woman with HIV who was CMV-seropositive. This specimen consisted of CD4+ T cells sorted from PBMCs after roughly 18-hour stimulation, obtained from a patient who received antiretroviral therapy. DNA of the CDR3: TGTGCCAGTAGTAAGGGGGGAGCAGGCAACGAGCAGTACTTC. Translating it yields CASSKGGAGNEQYF.